This entry is about one T cell receptor (beta chain). This CDR3 spans 12 amino acids. Germline V gives CDR1 SEHNR, CDR2 FQNEAQ (reference sequence). Trimming pared 8 bases from V and 5 bases from J, leaving 13 bases between. These data are taken from a study of shared clonotypes between healthy human individuals. Generated by immunoSEQ multiplex PCR, the TCRdb table keeps only in-frame clones and is missing some. Here the sample spans 1.4 million to 1.5 million clones, roughly 96% being singletons. The receptor's source is a young man in good health. The sequenced sample was naive CD4+ T cells sorted from blood. Subset defined: CD45RA+ positively selected. The chain joins TRBV7-9 to TRBJ2-7; no clear D. CDR3 sequence: CASLRGADEQYF. Here the CDR3 DNA reads TGTGCCAGCTTAAGAGGCGCCGACGAGCAGTACTTC.